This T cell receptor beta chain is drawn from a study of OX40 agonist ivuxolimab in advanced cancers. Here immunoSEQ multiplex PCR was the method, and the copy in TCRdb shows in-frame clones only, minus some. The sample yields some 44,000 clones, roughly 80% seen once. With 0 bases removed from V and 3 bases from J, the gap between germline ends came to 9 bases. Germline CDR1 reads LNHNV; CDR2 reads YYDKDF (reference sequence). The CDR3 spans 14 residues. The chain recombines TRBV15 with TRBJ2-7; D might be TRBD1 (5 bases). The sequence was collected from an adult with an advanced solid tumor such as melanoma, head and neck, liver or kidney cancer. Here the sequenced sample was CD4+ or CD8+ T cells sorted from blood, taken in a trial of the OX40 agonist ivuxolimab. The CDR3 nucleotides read TGTGCCACCAGCAGAGAAGGGCAGGGCTACGAGCAGTACTTC. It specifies CATSREGQGYEQYF.